This T cell receptor (beta chain) was sequenced in a study of blood T cell repertoires in COVID-19. Sequencing used immunoSEQ multiplex PCR; TCRdb keeps in-frame clones, though not all of them. The repertoire holds around 160,000 clones, approximately 90% seen once, with approximately 1.2% in the top ten. The sequence came from a woman in her thirties with acute COVID-19. Sequenced: PBMCs or T cells enriched from blood (not recorded which).

The DNA for the CDR3 is TGTGCCAGTAGAGAATGGCTGGCTGGGGCCAACGTCCTGACTTTC. Encoded protein: CASREWLAGANVLTF. The chain couples TRBV19 to TRBJ2-6; D unresolved. From germline, CDR1 is LNHDA and CDR2 SQIVND (reference sequence). Trimming took 6 bases from V and 2 from J, leaving 11 bases between them. This CDR3 has 15 amino acids.